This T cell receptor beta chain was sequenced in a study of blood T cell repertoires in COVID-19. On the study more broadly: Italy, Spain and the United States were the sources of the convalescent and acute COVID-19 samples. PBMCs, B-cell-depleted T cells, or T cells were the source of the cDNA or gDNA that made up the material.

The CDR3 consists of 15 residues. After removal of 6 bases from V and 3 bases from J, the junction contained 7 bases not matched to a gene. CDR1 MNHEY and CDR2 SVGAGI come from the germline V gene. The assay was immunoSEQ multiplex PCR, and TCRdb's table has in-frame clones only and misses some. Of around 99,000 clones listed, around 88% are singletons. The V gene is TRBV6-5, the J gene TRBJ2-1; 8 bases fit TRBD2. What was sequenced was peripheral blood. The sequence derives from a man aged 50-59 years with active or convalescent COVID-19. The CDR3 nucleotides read TGTGCCAGCAGCCTTAGCGGGACAAGCTACAATGAGCAGTTCTTC. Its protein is CASSLSGTSYNEQFF.